These 27 T cell receptor beta chains originate from one sample sequenced in a study of blood T cell repertoires in COVID-19. The method was immunoSEQ multiplex PCR; TCRdb's version includes in-frame clones alone and lacks a portion of them. This table has roughly 130,000 clones, 60% to 85% appearing once. Sequenced input: peripheral blood. The source of these receptors is a middle-aged man with acute or convalescent COVID-19.

This chain links TRBV25-1 with TRBJ1-6, with unresolved D. CDR3 length equals 12 residues. Germline CDR1 and CDR2: MGHDK and SYGVNS. V was trimmed by 6 bases and J by 13 bases, leaving 13 bases between them. CDR3 sequence reads: CASSNWESPLHF. The CDR3 bases are TGTGCCAGCAGCAATTGGGAGTCGCCCCTCCACTTT.

This clone came up a few times. The chain recombines TRBV5-5 with TRBJ2-5; D is undetermined. This CDR3 is 13 amino acids long. V lost 1 base and J lost 3, with 7 bases in between. The germline V gene encodes CDR1 SGHKS and CDR2 YYEKEE (reference sequence). The CDR3 reads CASSLYSEETQYF. In nucleotides, the CDR3 is TGTGCCAGCAGCTTGTACAGTGAAGAGACCCAGTACTTC.

The chain couples TRBV6-6 to TRBJ1-1, with 7 nucleotides matching TRBD1. CDR1 MNHNY and CDR2 SVGAGI come from the germline V gene (reference sequence). V lost 5 bases to trimming and J lost 3 bases; unmatched junction nucleotides: 18. The CDR3 consists of 18 residues. The CDR3 is CASSPRYSRGRGDTEAFF. In DNA form, the CDR3 reads TGTGCCAGCAGTCCGCGCTACTCGAGGGGGCGCGGGGACACTGAAGCTTTCTTT.

This clone appeared a single time. The gene calls are TRBV11-2 and TRBJ1-2; a weak D match, TRBD1 (5 bases). The ends were cut back, 5 bases at V and 0 bases at J, with 19 bases in the middle. CDR3 length: 17 residues. From germline, CDR1 is SGHAT and CDR2 FQNNGV. The DNA of the CDR3 is TGTGCCAGCAGCCACGGGACTCACGGGGCCACTAACTATGGCTACACCTTC. Its protein is CASSHGTHGATNYGYTF.

V is TRBV10-1 and J is TRBJ2-1, with 8 bases identical to TRBD2. Germline CDR1 is WNHNN and CDR2 is SYGVQD (reference sequence). V was clipped by 5 bases and J by 1 base; unmatched bases: 4. The CDR3 consists of 15 residues. The CDR3 reads CASSPGLGSYNEQFF. Written as DNA, the CDR3 is TGCGCCAGCAGTCCGGGACTAGGGTCCTACAATGAGCAGTTCTTC.

The rearrangement links TRBV6-2 or TRBV6-3 to TRBJ2-2, with a weak D call TRBD1 (5 bases). The CDR3 is 16 amino acids. V dropped 2 bases and J dropped 5 bases, with 15 bases sitting between them. Germline V lookup: CDR1 MNHEY, CDR2 SVGEGT. The CDR3 is CASSYLLGARTGELFF. As DNA, the CDR3 is TGTGCCAGCAGTTACCTTTTAGGGGCTCGAACCGGGGAGCTGTTTTTT.

This clone was seen only once. This rearrangement joins TRBV2 to TRBJ1-1; 9 nucleotides match TRBD1. The CDR3 extends over 14 amino acids. V was clipped by 5 bases and J by 6 bases; unmatched bases: 7. The germline gives CDR1 SNHLY, CDR2 FYNNEI. The CDR3 nucleotides are TGTGCCAGCAGTTCCGACAGGGGGAGGGCTGAAGCTTTCTTT. As protein: CASSSDRGRAEAFF.

The chain couples TRBV4-1 to TRBJ1-3; maybe TRBD1 (5 bases). The germline V and J ends were trimmed by 1 base and 0 bases, with 16 bases remaining between them. Germline-derived CDR1 and CDR2 are MGHRA and YSYEKL. This CDR3 contains 18 residues. The CDR3 here is CASSQGKGLTSSGNTIYF. CDR3 DNA sequence: TGCGCCAGCAGCCAAGGAAAGGGACTTACCAGCTCTGGAAACACCATATATTTT.

V and J are TRBV6-5 and TRBJ1-5, with 7 positions matching TRBD1. Germline V gene sequence: CDR1 MNHEY, CDR2 SVGAGI. This CDR3 comprises 13 residues. Losses at the gene ends were 8 bases for V and 9 bases for J; bases not matched to a gene: 10. The CDR3: CASLTGRGRPQHF. In DNA, the CDR3 is TGTGCCAGCCTCACCGGCAGGGGGAGGCCCCAGCATTTT.

The V call is TRBV5-4, the J call TRBJ1-2, with TRBD1 matching over 7 bases. Germline V gene sequence: CDR1 SGHNT, CDR2 YYREEE (reference sequence). The CDR3 sequence is 15 residues long. V dropped 0 bases and J dropped 3; count of bases not matched to a gene: 5. The CDR3 sequence is CASSLDRGSYYGYTF. In nucleotides, the CDR3 is TGTGCCAGCAGCTTGGACAGGGGAAGTTACTATGGCTACACCTTC.

V usage is TRBV2 and J usage is TRBJ1-1; 7 bases match TRBD1. V lost 6 bases, J lost 1 base, and 5 bases stayed unmatched. Germline CDR1 and CDR2: SNHLY and FYNNEI. This CDR3 is 14 amino acids long. DNA of the CDR3: TGTGCCAGCAGACCGACAGGGAAGAACACTGAAGCTTTCTTT. Protein sequence: CASRPTGKNTEAFF.

V and J are TRBV30 and TRBJ1-2, with TRBD1 as a possible D gene (6 bases). CDR3 size: 15 residues. Germline V gene lookup returns CDR1 GTSNPN and CDR2 SVGIG (reference sequence). V dropped 2 bases and J dropped 4 bases, with 17 bases sitting between them. In DNA form, the CDR3 reads TGTGCCTGGAGTTTAGGGGGGGCGCCGGGCTATGGCTACACCTTC. Its protein product is CAWSLGGAPGYGYTF.

The chain links TRBV9 to TRBJ1-4, with D maybe TRBD1 (5 bases). The length of the CDR3 is 12 residues. Germline CDR1 and CDR2: SGDLS and YYNGEE. The germline V and J ends were trimmed by 4 bases and 8 bases, with 9 bases remaining between them. The CDR3 coding sequence is TGTGCCAGCAGCCGGTCAGGGGAAAAACTGTTTTTT. Residues: CASSRSGEKLFF.

This clone came up a few times. The chain uses TRBV30 and TRBJ1-1; TRBD1 matches at 11 bases. Losses at the gene ends were 3 bases for V and 3 bases for J; bases not matched to a gene: 6. CDR1 GTSNPN and CDR2 SVGIG come from the germline V gene (reference sequence). The CDR3 runs 15 residues. This CDR3 reads CAWRRTGGLYTEAFF. CDR3 nucleotides: TGTGCCTGGAGAAGGACAGGGGGCTTGTACACTGAAGCTTTCTTT.

The V call is TRBV27, the J call TRBJ1-1; tentatively, D is TRBD1 (5 bases). CDR3 length: 16 residues. V was pared by 5 bases and J by 0 bases, with 16 bases between. Germline CDR1 and CDR2: MNHEY and SMNVEV (reference sequence). The CDR3 is CASSRALGALNTEAFF. Written as DNA, the CDR3 is TGTGCCAGCAGTCGGGCCCTAGGGGCTCTGAACACTGAAGCTTTCTTT.

This clone came up once. This chain links TRBV5-4 with TRBJ2-3, with TRBD2 matching over 7 bases. V lost 1 base to trimming and J lost 4 bases; unmatched junction nucleotides: 6. CDR3 length: 15 residues. The germline V gene has CDR1 SGHNT and CDR2 YYREEE (reference sequence). The CDR3 sequence is CASSLLGGGADTQYF. Here the CDR3 DNA reads TGTGCCAGCAGCTTGTTGGGGGGAGGGGCAGATACGCAGTATTTT.

The V gene is TRBV27, the J gene TRBJ1-1; possibly TRBD1 for D (5 bases). Germline V lookup: CDR1 MNHEY, CDR2 SMNVEV (reference sequence). V shed 4 bases and J shed 7 bases, with 16 bases lying between them. The CDR3 is 14 residues long. DNA for the CDR3: TGTGCCAGCAGTTCACACGGACTAGACAGTGAAGCTTTCTTT. Protein product: CASSSHGLDSEAFF.

This clone occurred once. The rearrangement joins TRBV18 to TRBJ1-4; 7 bases match TRBD1. The CDR3 is 14 amino acids. V was clipped by 2 bases and J by 8 bases; unmatched bases: 5. CDR1 and CDR2 from the germline V gene are KGHSH and LQKENI. The CDR3 DNA reads as TGTGCCAGCTCACCAGGGACGGGACAGGAAAAACTGTTTTTT. Translating it yields CASSPGTGQEKLFF.

This clone was counted a few times. The chain uses TRBV29-1 and TRBJ1-2; no definite D call. This CDR3 contains 15 residues. V was cut by 2 bases and J by 0 bases, with 13 bases left in between. Germline V gives CDR1 SQVTM, CDR2 ANQGSEA. DNA for the CDR3: TGCAGCGTTGAATTGACGGAGAGAGCTAACTATGGCTACACCTTC. This codes for CSVELTERANYGYTF.

This rearrangement joins TRBV6-6 to TRBJ1-5; weak D call: TRBD1 (5 bases). CDR3 length: 15 amino acids. Germline V lookup: CDR1 MNHNY, CDR2 SVGAGI (reference sequence). Trimming stripped 2 bases from V and 3 bases from J, with 11 bases between. The CDR3 coding sequence is TGTGCCAGCAGTTACCAGCAGGGTATCAATCAGCCCCAGCATTTT. Its protein is CASSYQQGINQPQHF.

The chain has TRBV2 and TRBJ1-5, with D hard to call. The CDR3 length is 14 residues. Per germline, CDR1 SNHLY and CDR2 FYNNEI. V lost 0 bases and J lost 7, with 10 bases in between. CDR3 nucleotides: TGTGCCAGCAGTGAAGCGCCGGGGAGGCAGCCCCAGCATTTT. Translation gives CASSEAPGRQPQHF.

The rearrangement links TRBV5-4 to TRBJ2-2, with 14 bases fitting TRBD2. V lost 3 bases to trimming and J lost 5 bases; unmatched junction nucleotides: 3. From germline, CDR1 is SGHNT and CDR2 YYREEE (reference sequence). CDR3 length: 16 residues. CDR3 amino acids: CASSSGTSGGTGELFF. The CDR3 DNA follows: TGTGCCAGCAGCTCTGGGACTAGCGGGGGTACCGGGGAGCTGTTTTTT.

This clone was seen repeatedly, ten times or more. J is TRBJ1-6 and V is TRBV30; 9 bases are a match to TRBD1. Looked up from germline, CDR1 is GTSNPN and CDR2 is SVGIG (reference sequence). This CDR3 has 17 amino acids. Unmatched junction bases numbered 13, after V lost 1 base and J lost 9 bases. DNA for the CDR3: TGTGCCTGGAGTGCCGCCGGATCGGGACAGGGACGTTCACCCCTCCACTTT. Its protein is CAWSAAGSGQGRSPLHF.

The chain carries TRBV4-1 and TRBJ1-5; D possibly corresponds to TRBD1 (6 bases). Germline V CDR1 and CDR2: MGHRA, YSYEKL. V lost 2 bases, J lost 0 bases, and 11 bases lay in between. The CDR3 loop spans 16 amino acids. In nucleotides, the CDR3 is TGCGCCAGCAGCCAATCAGGGGCATATAGCAATCAGCCCCAGCATTTT. It is translated as CASSQSGAYSNQPQHF.

The chain employs TRBV3-1 (or the pseudogene TRBV3-2) and TRBJ2-1; the match to TRBD2 covers 9 bases. The germline V gene encodes CDR1 LGHDT and CDR2 YNNKEL (reference sequence). CDR3 size: 15 residues. V lost 4 bases and J lost 7; bases outside the gene matches: 8. This chain's CDR3 is CASSLLGTSRNEQFF. Written as DNA, the CDR3 is TGTGCCAGCAGCCTACTAGGGACTAGCAGGAATGAGCAGTTCTTC.

CDR3 amino acids: CASSLVAGGPETQYF. In DNA, the CDR3 is TGTGCCAGCAGCTTGGTAGCGGGGGGCCCAGAGACCCAGTACTTC. This rearrangement joins TRBV5-6 to TRBJ2-5; 10 nucleotides line up with TRBD2. V trimming: 0 bases; J trimming: 4 bases; junction bases outside the gene matches: 3. Germline V CDR1 and CDR2: SGHDT, YYEEEE. This CDR3 contains 15 residues.

J is TRBJ2-1 and V is TRBV3-1 (or the pseudogene TRBV3-2), with 9 positions matching TRBD2. The germline gives CDR1 LGHDT, CDR2 YNNKEL (reference sequence). This CDR3 is 14 amino acids long. V lost 1 base to trimming and J lost 8 bases; unmatched junction nucleotides: 3. In DNA form, the CDR3 reads TGTGCCAGCAGCCAAGGGACTAGCGCGGATGAGCAGTTCTTC. Protein: CASSQGTSADEQFF.